This TCR beta chain was recorded in a study of T cell repertoires in cytomegalovirus infection. Study-level background: Recently identified HLA-C-restricted CMV epitopes were used, and well-studied HLA-B-restricted CMV epitopes were used as well. CMV infection plus the matching HLA type was flagged by public TCR beta signatures. Study-wide results and limits: People with CMV and the relevant HLA were identified by cumulative public TCR beta family frequency. Dominating the ex vivo response were TCR beta clonotypes that were CMV-specific and HLA-C-restricted.

J gave up 10 bases and V 3 bases, and 14 bases lay outside the gene matches. The CDR3 has 15 residues. The germline CDR1 and CDR2 sequences are DFQATT and SNEGSKA (reference sequence). In its sample, this clonotype was seen a few times. Its antigen is still unknown. TCRdb used MiXCR to reprocess the reads, holding one entry per CDR3 protein. Altogether roughly 160,000 distinct CDR3 sequences are present, roughly 21% being singletons, with the ten largest covering about 25%. The sequence came from a human donor in good health (CMV status not recorded). Some clones in this sample may be carry-over from other donors' samples. The sample in question was CD8+ T cells from cultured PBMCs, obtained from culture after CMV antigen stimulation. The V gene is TRBV20-1, the J gene TRBJ2-1; 8 nucleotides line up with TRBD2. This CDR3 is CSASFHRGGQGEQFF. The DNA of the CDR3 is TGCAGTGCTAGCTTTCATCGGGGGGGCCAGGGGGAGCAGTTCTTC.